Here is one TCR beta chain with its context. The data belong to a study of beta chain features in type 1 diabetes. Germline values: CDR1 MGHDK, CDR2 SYGVNS. CDR3 size: 15 residues. Trimming pared 8 bases from V and 0 bases from J, leaving 16 bases between. Of the isolated RNA, all was reverse transcribed, and so the sequenced material was expressed TCRB transcripts. Method: immunoSEQ multiplex PCR; TCRdb's copy keeps in-frame clones and lacks some. The table includes 250,000 to 400,000 clones, about 15% detected once. This TCR came from a man younger than 45 in good health. Source material: central memory CD4+ T cells from blood. The chain couples TRBV25-1 to TRBJ2-5; a weak D match, TRBD1 (5 bases). The CDR3 DNA sequence: TGTGCCAGCGTCTTAACCTCAGGGTACCAAGAGACCCAGTACTTC. It codes for CASVLTSGYQETQYF.